These 17 T cell receptor beta chains share one sample of origin, sequenced in a study of blood T cell repertoires in COVID-19. The table came from immunoSEQ multiplex PCR; TCRdb's copy has only in-frame clones and leaves some out. The repertoire includes some 170,000 clones, roughly 87% of them detected once, and about 1.6% sits in the top ten. Sequencing was performed on peripheral blood. These receptors were obtained from a woman between 50 and 59 years old with acute or convalescent COVID-19.

In this sample, this clone turned up once. The gene calls are TRBV18 and TRBJ2-7; 8 positions agree with TRBD1. V lost 1 base to trimming and J lost 5 bases; unmatched junction nucleotides: 7. The CDR3 consists of 15 residues. CDR1 is KGHSH and CDR2 is LQKENI in the germline V gene. CDR3 sequence (DNA): TGTGCCAGCTCACCACGCGAGACAGGGGACCACGAGCAGTACTTC. Translating it yields CASSPRETGDHEQYF.

This clone was detected only a few times. The chain has TRBV5-1 and TRBJ2-3; the D gene is possibly TRBD1 (5 bases). V lost 2 bases and J 5 bases, leaving 9 bases between the germline ends. This CDR3 comprises 13 residues. Germline CDR1 is SGHRS and CDR2 is YFSETQ. The CDR3 sequence is CASSLGVQDTQYF. In DNA, the CDR3 is TGCGCCAGCAGCTTAGGGGTTCAAGATACGCAGTATTTT.

The rearrangement links TRBV5-1 to TRBJ2-1; maybe TRBD1 (5 bases). The CDR3 length is 14 residues. Trimming stripped 0 bases from V and 8 bases from J, with 12 bases between. Germline V CDR1 and CDR2: SGHRS, YFSETQ. CDR3 nucleotides: TGCGCCAGCAGCTTGGGCAGGGTAGAAGATGAGCAGTTCTTC. This codes for CASSLGRVEDEQFF.

The V call is TRBV29-1, the J call TRBJ1-1; D unclear. Trimming cost V 6 bases and J 11 bases, with 13 bases left between them. Germline V gene lookup returns CDR1 SQVTM and CDR2 ANQGSEA. There are 10 residues in the CDR3. Here the CDR3 DNA reads TGCAGCGTCGGGTCACCGACTGCTTTCTTT. As protein: CSVGSPTAFF.

This sequence joins TRBV11-3 and TRBJ2-1; a weak D match, TRBD1 (6 bases). Germline-derived CDR1 and CDR2 are SGHNT and YENEEA. Trimming shortened V by 5 bases and J by 3 bases, and 14 bases separated the two germline ends. CDR3 length equals 15 residues. CDR3 in DNA: TGTGCCAGCAGCAACCGGGACAAGTACTACAATGAGCAGTTCTTC. The encoded protein is CASSNRDKYYNEQFF.

The V gene is TRBV16, the J gene TRBJ1-1, with TRBD1 identical over 8 bases. Germline CDR1 and CDR2: KGHSY and FQNENV. The CDR3 runs 14 residues. The trim removed 4 bases at V and 4 bases at J, leaving 5 bases unmatched. The CDR3 region has the DNA TGTGCCAGCAGCCTTGGACAGGGAGGCACTGAAGCTTTCTTT. Residues: CASSLGQGGTEAFF. The complete variable domain, with remaining parts taken from reference TRBV16 and TRBJ1-1, reads GEEVAQTPKHLVRGEGQKAKLYCAPIKGHSYVFWYQQVLKNEFKFLISFQNENVFDETGMPKERFSAKCLPNSPCSLEIQATKLEDSAVYFCASSLGQGGTEAFFGQGTRLTVV.

This clone was seen only a few times. The gene calls are TRBV9 and TRBJ2-1; 10 bases are a match to TRBD1. Germline V gene sequence: CDR1 SGDLS, CDR2 YYNGEE. The CDR3 is 16 amino acids. V lost 1 base to trimming and J lost 9 bases; unmatched junction nucleotides: 10. The CDR3 loop is CASSVTTGQGILEQFF. In DNA form, the CDR3 reads TGTGCCAGCAGCGTAACGACGGGACAGGGGATCCTTGAGCAGTTCTTC.

Written as DNA, the CDR3 is TGTGCCAGCAGTCGGACGGGGAGCAATCAGCCCCAGCATTTT. Translated: CASSRTGSNQPQHF. The chain links TRBV25-1 to TRBJ1-5; no reliable D call. The CDR3 runs to 14 residues. Germline V gives CDR1 MGHDK, CDR2 SYGVNS. Trimming shortened V by 5 bases and J by 1 base, and 9 bases separated the two germline ends.

The genes are TRBV9 and TRBJ1-2, with D unresolved. Trimming cost V 0 bases and J 5 bases, with 11 bases left between them. This CDR3 spans 14 amino acids. Germline CDR1 and CDR2: SGDLS and YYNGEE. The CDR3 DNA follows: TGTGCCAGCAGCGTAGAGGCGGAAGCTTATGGCTACACCTTC. This sequence encodes CASSVEAEAYGYTF.

The chain uses TRBV5-1 and TRBJ2-7; tentatively, D is TRBD1 (6 bases). There are 13 residues in the CDR3. Trimming removed 4 bases at V and 3 bases at J, with 11 bases between. CDR1 and CDR2 (germline): SGHRS, YFSETQ. The chain's CDR3 is CASSPGQIYEQYF. The CDR3 DNA follows: TGCGCCAGCAGCCCCGGACAGATCTACGAGCAGTACTTC.

V is TRBV6-2 or TRBV6-3 and J is TRBJ2-1, with 9 bases matching TRBD2. This CDR3 is 17 amino acids long. Losses at the gene ends were 5 bases for V and 5 bases for J; bases not matched to a gene: 13. Germline V CDR1 and CDR2: MNHEY, SVGEGT. The CDR3 region is CASSPRLAAPHNNEQFF. Written as DNA, the CDR3 is TGTGCCAGCAGTCCGCGACTAGCGGCTCCTCATAACAATGAGCAGTTCTTC.

The chain recombines TRBV5-1 with TRBJ2-5; D perhaps matches TRBD1 (7 bases). There are 15 residues in the CDR3. The V gene lost 4 bases and the J gene lost 5 bases, with 18 bases spanning the gap. CDR1 is SGHRS, CDR2 YFSETQ, per germline. The CDR3 DNA reads TGCGCCAGCAGCCCGGAGGGGGCAGGGTGGGAGACCCAGTACTTC. As protein: CASSPEGAGWETQYF.

The chain is built from TRBV18 and TRBJ1-4; tentatively, D is TRBD1 (5 bases). The CDR3 extends over 14 amino acids. V was clipped by 8 bases and J by 0 bases, with 10 bases between them. From germline, CDR1 is KGHSH and CDR2 LQKENI. CDR3 DNA sequence: TGTGCCAGCCTTGCGGGGGCAACTAATGAAAAACTGTTTTTT. It encodes CASLAGATNEKLFF. The variable domain in full, with the rest retrieved from reference TRBV18 and TRBJ1-4, is NAGVMQNPRHLVRRRGQEARLRCSPMKGHSHVYWYRQLPEEGLKFMVYLQKENIIDESGMPKERFSAEFPKEGPSILRIQQVVRGDSAAYFCASLAGATNEKLFFGSGTQLSVL.

This clone was found a few times. The chain is built from TRBV9 and TRBJ2-5; 11 nucleotides align to TRBD2. V lost 0 bases and J lost 2; bases outside the gene matches: 6. From germline, CDR1 is SGDLS and CDR2 YYNGEE. This CDR3 spans 17 amino acids. This CDR3 is CASSVGTSGGVQETQYF. DNA of the CDR3: TGTGCCAGCAGCGTAGGAACTAGCGGGGGTGTACAAGAGACCCAGTACTTC.

The chain couples TRBV12-5 to TRBJ1-4; D not resolved. The CDR3 length is 13 residues. Trimming pared 0 bases from V and 8 bases from J, leaving 7 bases between. Germline V gene lookup returns CDR1 LGHNT and CDR2 FRNRAP. CDR3 DNA sequence: TGTGCTAGTGGTTTGGTACGAAGCGAAAAACTGTTTTTT. Translating gives CASGLVRSEKLFF.

J is TRBJ2-3 and V is TRBV2; 15 bases align to TRBD2. The CDR3 is 15 residues long. Germline V lookup: CDR1 SNHLY, CDR2 FYNNEI. After removal of 7 bases from V and 5 bases from J, the junction contained 4 bases not matched to a gene. CDR3 nucleotides: TGTGCCAGCACCCCGGGACTAGCGGGAGGAGATACGCAGTATTTT. Its protein is CASTPGLAGGDTQYF. Supplemented by reference TRBV2 and TRBJ2-3, the full variable domain reads EPEVTQTPSHQVTQMGQEVILRCVPISNHLYFYWYRQILGQKVEFLVSFYNNEISEKSEIFDDQFSVERPDGSNFTLKIRSTKLEDSAMYFCASTPGLAGGDTQYFGPGTRLTVL.

The chain carries TRBV12-3 or TRBV12-4 and TRBJ1-5; 11 bases are a match to TRBD1. The V and J ends lost 6 bases and 7 bases, in that order; junction bases with no gene match: 2. There are 13 residues in the CDR3. The CDR3 DNA reads TGTGCCAGCAGGGACAGGGGGCCCCAGCCCCAGCATTTT. This gives the protein CASRDRGPQPQHF.